The 30 T cell receptor beta chains below all came from one sample that was sequenced in a study of blood T cells in healthy people across ages. With a J-beta primer mix and a sample-barcoded 5' primer, a second PCR ran roughly 7 to 11 cycles. MiXCR, applied by TCRdb to the 5' RACE reads, yields one record per CDR3 protein. The sample holds about 1.5 million distinct CDR3 sequences, about 45% seen once. The sample consisted of blood. The source is a young woman in good health.

The rearrangement links TRBV6-2 or TRBV6-3 to TRBJ2-7, with 13 bases lining up with TRBD2. The CDR3 has 17 residues. The V gene end was trimmed by 2 bases and the J gene end by 6 bases; junction bases not matched to a gene: 10. Germline V gene data show CDR1 as MNHEY and CDR2 as SVGEGT. CDR3 nucleotide sequence: TGTGCCAGCAGTTACCTGGGACTAGCGGGACAGGCTGGCGAGCAGTACTTC. Encoded protein: CASSYLGLAGQAGEQYF.

The rearrangement uses TRBV4-3 and TRBJ2-6; TRBD1 might be the D (5 bases). The germline V gene has CDR1 LGHNA and CDR2 YSLEER. The V gene lost 4 bases and the J gene lost 2 bases, with 15 bases spanning the gap. There are 17 residues in the CDR3. In DNA form, the CDR3 reads TGCGCCAGCAGCCCCTCACAGGAGCTGCCTGGGGCCAACGTCCTGACTTTC. This encodes CASSPSQELPGANVLTF.

The V and J genes are TRBV28 and TRBJ2-1; 9 nucleotides match TRBD2. The CDR3 runs 19 residues. Germline V gene data show CDR1 as MDHEN and CDR2 as SYDVKM. With 3 bases clipped from V and 5 bases from J, the junction kept 17 bases outside the gene matches. CDR3 sequence (DNA): TGTGCCAGCAGTTTTACGCGCCTAGCGGGGAGAGGGGTCGACAATGAGCAGTTCTTC. Translated: CASSFTRLAGRGVDNEQFF.

The rearrangement uses TRBV6-2 or TRBV6-3 and TRBJ2-1, with 8 bases lining up with TRBD1. From germline, CDR1 is MNHEY and CDR2 SVGEGT. This CDR3 has 13 amino acids. V dropped 11 bases and J dropped 2; count of bases not matched to a gene: 5. CDR3 sequence reads: CAVSDRAYNEQFF. The CDR3 DNA reads TGTGCCGTTTCGGACAGGGCCTACAATGAGCAGTTCTTC.

The V call is TRBV29-1, the J call TRBJ2-7, with 8 bases aligning to TRBD1. Germline V gene data show CDR1 as SQVTM and CDR2 as ANQGSEA. Losses at the gene ends were 6 bases for V and 2 bases for J; bases not matched to a gene: 9. The CDR3 extends over 14 amino acids. The CDR3: CSVAGEDRAYEQYF. CDR3 coding DNA: TGCAGCGTCGCCGGTGAGGACAGGGCCTACGAGCAGTACTTC.

There are a few counts of this clonotype. The V and J genes are TRBV6-5 and TRBJ2-3; 10 bases align to TRBD2. Unmatched junction bases numbered 9, after V lost 0 bases and J lost 6 bases. There are 17 residues in the CDR3. Germline CDR1 reads MNHEY; CDR2 reads SVGAGI. CDR3 region: CASSYSRASGSYDTQYF. The CDR3 DNA reads as TGTGCCAGCAGTTACTCGAGGGCTAGCGGGAGTTACGATACGCAGTATTTT.

This clonotype was detected a few times. This chain joins TRBV10-3 and TRBJ1-2; D call uncertain. The germline V and J ends were trimmed by 0 bases and 7 bases, with 15 bases remaining between them. Germline CDR1 ENHRY, CDR2 SYGVKD. The CDR3 has 15 amino acids. The CDR3 DNA reads TGTGCCATCAGTGAGTCAGTGACCCTGACTTCTGGCTACACCTTC. This codes for CAISESVTLTSGYTF.

This clonotype was counted between two and nine times. V usage is TRBV6-1 and J usage is TRBJ1-6; the D is unclear. The CDR3 spans 13 residues. Germline values: CDR1 MNHNS, CDR2 SASEGT. V lost 5 bases and J 6 bases, leaving 8 bases between the germline ends. The CDR3 sequence: CASSPPPNSPLHF. CDR3 coding DNA: TGTGCCAGCAGTCCACCGCCTAATTCACCCCTCCACTTT.

J is TRBJ1-2 and V is TRBV7-9; D remains unclear. V lost 8 bases, J lost 6 bases, and 10 bases lay in between. Germline V lookup: CDR1 SEHNR, CDR2 FQNEAQ (reference sequence). This CDR3 contains 11 residues. The CDR3 protein is CASVTMDGYTF. In DNA form, the CDR3 reads TGTGCCAGCGTGACAATGGATGGCTACACCTTC.

The table lists this clonotype with many counts. This sequence joins TRBV7-8 and TRBJ2-6, with D unclear. Germline CDR1 reads SGHVS; CDR2 reads FQNEAQ. The V and J ends lost 10 bases and 4 bases respectively, with 11 bases between them. The CDR3 covers 13 residues. The CDR3 is CAILDAGANVLTF. Written as DNA, the CDR3 is TGTGCCATCTTAGACGCCGGGGCCAACGTCCTGACTTTC.

This chain links TRBV10-3 with TRBJ2-5, with D possibly matching TRBD1 (6 bases). V lost 8 bases and J 11 bases, leaving 24 bases between the germline ends. Germline V gene data show CDR1 as ENHRY and CDR2 as SYGVKD. CDR3 length equals 14 residues. CDR3 DNA: TGTGCCATCGGGGGCCGAACAACGGGCAATGAGCAGTACTTC. As protein: CAIGGRTTGNEQYF.

This clonotype showed up just a few times. V gene TRBV9 combines with J gene TRBJ1-5; D may be TRBD1 (6 bases). CDR3 size: 13 residues. V lost 4 bases to trimming and J lost 6 bases, with 11 bases between them. In germline, CDR1 is SGDLS, CDR2 YYNGEE. The CDR3 spells CASSSGVGQPQHF. CDR3 DNA sequence: TGTGCCAGCAGCTCAGGGGTGGGTCAGCCCCAGCATTTT.

This clonotype was observed a few times. The chain links TRBV12-3 or TRBV12-4 to TRBJ1-2, with 7 positions matching TRBD1. The CDR3 runs 17 residues. Trimming at V came to 0 bases and at J to 0 bases, leaving 7 bases not matched to a gene. For the CDR3, the DNA is TGTGCCAGCAGTTTAGCGCGGGACAGCTTATCTAACTATGGCTACACCTTC. Its protein product is CASSLARDSLSNYGYTF.

This chain connects TRBV7-2 to TRBJ1-2, with D possibly being TRBD1 (6 bases). This CDR3 is built from 15 residues. CDR1 is SGHTA, CDR2 FQGNSA, per germline. V was shortened by 4 bases and J by 2 bases, with 14 bases between the two germline ends. The CDR3, as DNA: TGTGCCAGCAGCTCCCATGGACAGAGCAACTATGGCTACACCTTC. This sequence encodes CASSSHGQSNYGYTF.

V and J are TRBV25-1 and TRBJ1-5, with D hard to call. Germline V CDR1 and CDR2: MGHDK, SYGVNS. This CDR3 spans 14 amino acids. Trimming removed 2 bases from V and 2 bases from J, with 7 bases in between. The CDR3: CASSEVGCNQPQHF. The CDR3 region has the DNA TGTGCCAGCAGTGAAGTGGGGTGCAATCAGCCCCAGCATTTT. The entire variable domain, with the rest obtained from reference TRBV25-1 and TRBJ1-5, is as follows: EADIYQTPRYLVIGTGKKITLECSQTMGHDKMYWYQQDPGMELHLIHYSYGVNSTEKGDLSSESTVSRIRTEHFPLTLESARPSHTSQYLCASSEVGCNQPQHFGDGTRLSIL.

This clonotype showed up just a few times. The junction differs from germline at one of its ends, possibly a read error. This chain joins TRBV7-7 and TRBJ2-2, with 8 bases fitting TRBD1. The CDR3 has 14 amino acids. Per germline, CDR1 SSHAT and CDR2 FNYEAQ (reference sequence). CDR3 sequence: CASSNQGAPSELFF. The CDR3 nucleotides are TGTGCTAGCAGCAATCAGGGGGCCCCCTCTGAGCTGTTTTTT.

This chain connects TRBV2 to TRBJ1-5; D may be TRBD1 (6 bases). In germline, CDR1 is SNHLY, CDR2 FYNNEI. This CDR3 is built from 15 residues. The ends were cut back, 0 bases at V and 5 bases at J, with 11 bases in the middle. The CDR3 sequence is CASSEAHRDHQPQHF. The CDR3 bases are TGTGCCAGCAGTGAAGCACACAGGGACCATCAGCCCCAGCATTTT.

This clonotype was seen only once. V and J are TRBV5-1 and TRBJ2-5; D may be TRBD2 (6 bases). The CDR3 covers 16 residues. Germline CDR1 reads SGHRS; CDR2 reads YFSETQ. Trimming removed 4 bases from V and 1 base from J, with 17 bases in between. The CDR3 DNA sequence: TGCGCCAGCAGCCTCAGCGGAGGAGCGGGCCAAGAGACCCAGTACTTC. Amino acid sequence: CASSLSGGAGQETQYF.

The chain joins TRBV27 to TRBJ1-2; D call uncertain. Trimming shortened V by 3 bases and J by 3 bases, and 14 bases separated the two germline ends. The length of the CDR3 is 15 residues. In germline, CDR1 is MNHEY, CDR2 SMNVEV (reference sequence). CDR3 sequence: CASSLREDLYYGYTF. CDR3 nucleotide sequence: TGTGCCAGCAGTTTGAGGGAAGACCTTTACTATGGCTACACCTTC.

This clonotype has more than one count but fewer than ten. The CDR3 nucleotides are TGTGCCAGCAGTCGGGCAACGGCTGGCTACACCTTC. Amino acids: CASSRATAGYTF. V gene TRBV12-3 or TRBV12-4 combines with J gene TRBJ1-2; unclear D gene. Trimming pared 5 bases from V and 7 bases from J, leaving 11 bases between. The CDR3 is made up of 12 amino acids.

This sequence joins TRBV9 and TRBJ2-5; D is undetermined. Germline CDR1 SGDLS, CDR2 YYNGEE. The CDR3 contains 15 residues. Trimming left V 3 bases short and J 7 bases short, with 19 bases between. CDR3 amino acids: CASSDTGHLEGTQYF. The CDR3 DNA sequence: TGTGCCAGCAGCGATACGGGCCATCTGGAAGGGACCCAGTACTTC.

The chain couples TRBV20-1 to TRBJ1-2, with 8 nucleotides matching TRBD1. The CDR3 length is 13 residues. CDR1 is DFQATT and CDR2 is SNEGSKA in the germline V gene (reference sequence). The trim removed 4 bases at V and 6 bases at J, leaving 7 bases unmatched. CDR3 sequence (DNA): TGCAGTGCTATTTCAGGGGGCATGGATGGCTACACCTTC. Protein: CSAISGGMDGYTF.

This clonotype was seen more than once but under ten times. The chain links TRBV7-9 to TRBJ2-3, with a possible D match to TRBD2 (5 bases). V lost 8 bases and J 3 bases, leaving 15 bases between the germline ends. The CDR3 has 14 amino acids. The germline gives CDR1 SEHNR, CDR2 FQNEAQ (reference sequence). The CDR3 loop reads CASHRRGFTDTQYF. The CDR3 DNA sequence: TGTGCCAGCCATCGAAGAGGGTTTACAGATACGCAGTATTTT.

The chain employs TRBV7-2 and TRBJ1-1; D possibly corresponds to TRBD1 (5 bases). Per the germline V gene, CDR1 is SGHTA and CDR2 is FQGNSA. The CDR3 spans 17 residues. Trimming stripped 5 bases from V and 0 bases from J, with 19 bases between. The CDR3 DNA reads TGTGCCAGCAGCGACAGTTCCCGGCGGCTCATGAACACTGAAGCTTTCTTT. It yields the protein CASSDSSRRLMNTEAFF. The full variable domain, completed using reference TRBV7-2 and TRBJ1-1, is GAGVSQSPSNKVTEKGKDVELRCDPISGHTALYWYRQSLGQGLEFLIYFQGNSAPDKSGLPSDRFSAERTGGSVSTLTIQRTQQEDSAVYLCASSDSSRRLMNTEAFFGQGTRLTVV.

The chain recombines TRBV15 with TRBJ1-1; D gene ambiguous. The germline V gene encodes CDR1 LNHNV and CDR2 YYDKDF (reference sequence). The CDR3 spans 14 residues. V lost 0 bases, J lost 2 bases, and 7 bases lay in between. CDR3 in amino acids: CATSRDRTNTEAFF. The CDR3, as DNA: TGTGCCACCAGCAGAGATCGGACCAACACTGAAGCTTTCTTT.

This clonotype has more than one count but fewer than ten. This chain joins TRBV7-9 and TRBJ2-1; D is uncertain. Per germline, CDR1 SEHNR and CDR2 FQNEAQ (reference sequence). The V gene lost 5 bases and the J gene lost 2 bases, with 13 bases spanning the gap. The CDR3 runs to 15 residues. In DNA, the CDR3 is TGTGCCAGCAGCCTCCCCTTTAGCACCTACAATGAGCAGTTCTTC. Translation gives CASSLPFSTYNEQFF. Together with reference TRBV7-9 and TRBJ2-1, the CDR3 gives the full variable domain: DTGVSQNPRHKITKRGQNVTFRCDPISEHNRLYWYRQTLGQGPEFLTYFQNEAQLEKSRLLSDRFSAERPKGSFSTLEIQRTEQGDSAMYLCASSLPFSTYNEQFFGPGTRLTVL.

The rearrangement uses TRBV12-3 or TRBV12-4 and TRBJ2-5, with D possibly matching TRBD2 (6 bases). V gave up 5 bases and J gave up 2 bases, with 15 bases separating them. The CDR3 runs to 15 residues. CDR3 protein: CASSPRGSGQETQYF. CDR3 DNA sequence: TGTGCCAGCAGTCCAAGGGGCAGCGGGCAAGAGACCCAGTACTTC.

The chain combines TRBV3-1 with TRBJ1-2, with 8 bases that match TRBD1. The J segment lost 8 bases and the V segment lost 2 bases, leaving 7 bases of the junction unmatched. This CDR3 region has 14 residues. Germline V gene lookup returns CDR1 LGHDT and CDR2 YNNKEL (reference sequence). CDR3 sequence reads: CASSQTQGADGYTF. The CDR3 DNA sequence: TGTGCCAGCAGCCAAACCCAGGGGGCGGACGGCTACACCTTC. Drawing the rest from reference TRBV3-1 and TRBJ1-2, the complete variable domain is DTAVSQTPKYLVTQMGNDKSIKCEQNLGHDTMYWYKQDSKKFLKIMFSYNNKELIINETVPNRFSPKSPDKAHLNLHINSLELGDSAVYFCASSQTQGADGYTFGSGTRLTVV.

This clonotype has more than one count but fewer than ten. The chain has TRBV29-1 and TRBJ2-1; TRBD2 might be the D (5 bases). The CDR3 has 14 amino acids. With 4 bases removed from V and 5 bases from J, the gap between germline ends came to 15 bases. From germline, CDR1 is SQVTM and CDR2 ANQGSEA. Here the CDR3 reads CSVATHPTNNEQFF. The CDR3 DNA is TGCAGCGTTGCGACTCATCCGACTAACAATGAGCAGTTCTTC.

V is TRBV4-3 and J is TRBJ2-1, with D perhaps being TRBD1 or TRBD2 (6 bases each). This CDR3 region has 16 residues. Germline-derived CDR1 and CDR2 are LGHNA and YSLEER. Trimming removed 0 bases from V and 2 bases from J, with 11 bases in between. CDR3 DNA: TGCGCCAGCAGCCAAGATCTCGGGGGCCCCTACAATGAGCAGTTCTTC. It encodes CASSQDLGGPYNEQFF.